The TCR beta chain described here comes from a study of cytomegalovirus exposure and HLA in healthy donors. As for the study in general: Early release data held around 82 million unique TCRs from HLA-typed donors.

Trimming at V came to 7 bases and at J to 7 bases, leaving 10 bases not matched to a gene. The germline V gene has CDR1 SEHNR and CDR2 FQNEAQ (reference sequence). The CDR3 loop spans 14 amino acids. The PCR had 60 Vbeta and 13 Jbeta primers. Profiling relied on immunoSEQ multiplex PCR, and the TCRdb table lists in-frame clones only, not all of them. The sample shows 90,000 to 120,000 clones, 79% of them seen only once. This TCR derives from a middle-aged woman in good health and CMV-seronegative. The sequencing input was PBMCs. This chain joins TRBV7-9 and TRBJ2-1; 7 positions agree with TRBD2. The CDR3: CASIPAGTVNEQFF. In nucleotides, the CDR3 is TGTGCCAGCATCCCAGCGGGAACCGTGAATGAGCAGTTCTTC.